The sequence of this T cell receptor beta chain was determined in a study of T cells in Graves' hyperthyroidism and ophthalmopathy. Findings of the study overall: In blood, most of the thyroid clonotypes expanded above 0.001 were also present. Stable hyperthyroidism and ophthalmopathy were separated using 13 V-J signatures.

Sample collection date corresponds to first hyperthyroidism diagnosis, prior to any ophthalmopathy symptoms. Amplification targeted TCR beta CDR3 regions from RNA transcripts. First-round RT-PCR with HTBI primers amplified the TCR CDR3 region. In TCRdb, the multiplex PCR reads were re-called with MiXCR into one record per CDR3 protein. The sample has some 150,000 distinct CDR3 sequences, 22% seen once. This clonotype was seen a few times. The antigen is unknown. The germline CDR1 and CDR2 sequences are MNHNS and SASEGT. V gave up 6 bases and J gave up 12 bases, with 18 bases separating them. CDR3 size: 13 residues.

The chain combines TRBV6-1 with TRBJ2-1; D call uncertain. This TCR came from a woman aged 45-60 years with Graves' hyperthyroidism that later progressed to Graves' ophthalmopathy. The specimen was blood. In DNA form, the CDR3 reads TGTGCCAGCAGCCAATCCGAAGGCGGAAGGCAGTTCTTC. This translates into CASSQSEGGRQFF.